Listed below are T cell receptor beta chains from one sample, sequenced in a study of T-cell memory formation after mild COVID-19. TCRdb independently ran MiXCR on the 5' RACE reads; one entry per CDR3 protein. The sample consists of about 390,000 distinct CDR3 sequences, approximately 21% of them appearing once. The sequencing input was PBMCs or a T cell subset sorted from them (not recorded which). Receptor source: an adult woman who had mild COVID-19 (a few samples of this study predate the infection). Cell type and time point are not known. CDR3s include the opening cysteine and the closing phenylalanine or tryptophan. A D gene is named only where the DNA matches it firmly. Part of the rows lack a size; the others show once, few, many or a class for expanded clones.

d_gene,v_gene,j_gene,abundance,CDR3nt,CDR3aa
.,TRBV20-1,TRBJ2-3,.,TGCAGTGCTAGAGATTGGGGGACTAGCACAGATACGCAGTATTTT,CSARDWGTSTDTQYF
TRBD2,TRBV12-3/TRBV12-4,TRBJ2-1,many,TGTGCCAGCAGCGCCAGCGGGGGCTCCTACAATGAGCAGTTCTTC,CASSASGGSYNEQFF
.,TRBV19,TRBJ1-2,.,TGTGCCAGTGCGTCGGCGCTCCCCCTGGGCGGCTACACCTTC,CASASALPLGGYTF
.,TRBV5-1,TRBJ2-1,few,TGCGCCAGCAGCCCCGGGTCGGTTGATGAGCAGTTCTTC,CASSPGSVDEQFF
.,TRBV13,TRBJ2-1,many,TGTGCCAGCAGCTCGGACAGCTCAGGTGAGCAGTTCTTC,CASSSDSSGEQFF
TRBD2,TRBV7-3,TRBJ2-1,.,TGTGCCAGCAGCTTAACTAGCGGGGCCCCTGGCGTCGAGCAGTTCTTC,CASSLTSGAPGVEQFF
.,TRBV30,TRBJ2-1,few,TGTGCCTGCTCCGGGACACTGTACAATGAGCAGTTCTTC,CACSGTLYNEQFF
.,TRBV7-8,TRBJ1-1,few,TGTGCCAGCAGCTTAGTCAGTGTTAACACTGAAGCTTTCTTT,CASSLVSVNTEAFF
.,TRBV4-2,TRBJ2-3,.,TGTGCCAGCAGCCAAGGGGACGCAGATACGCAGTATTTT,CASSQGDADTQYF
.,TRBV12-3/TRBV12-4,TRBJ1-2,.,TGTGCCAGCAGTTTACTGGATGGCTACACCTTC,CASSLLDGYTF
.,TRBV25-1,TRBJ2-3,.,TGTGCCAGCAGTGAGGGCGGGAGAGGGACAGATGCGCAGTATTTT,CASSEGGRGTDAQYF
.,TRBV12-1,TRBJ1-1,few,TGTGCCAGCAGCTTCGGCCACTCCCATGTTGAAGCTTTCTTT,CASSFGHSHVEAFF
.,TRBV7-2,TRBJ2-3,few,TGTGCCAGCAGCTTAGCGTGGCAAAGCACAGATACGCAGTATTTT,CASSLAWQSTDTQYF
TRBD2,TRBV7-3,TRBJ2-2,few,TGTGCCAGCAGCTTATCTCCTAGCGGGGGACACCGCACCGGGGAGCTGTTTTTT,CASSLSPSGGHRTGELFF
TRBD1,TRBV2,TRBJ1-5,few,TGTGCCAGCAGAAAGGGCCAGGGGGCGAATCAGCCCCAGCATTTT,CASRKGQGANQPQHF
TRBD1,TRBV12-3/TRBV12-4,TRBJ2-7,few,TGTGCCAGCAGAATCACCCAGGGGGATAGCGTCTACGAGCAGTACTTC,CASRITQGDSVYEQYF
TRBD1,TRBV5-1,TRBJ2-1,few,TGCGCCAGCACGCAGCTTGGGGACAGGGGGCCCGACAATGAGCAGTTCTTC,CASTQLGDRGPDNEQFF
.,TRBV11-3,TRBJ1-4,.,TGTGCCAGCAGCTCGAAGGACGGTGCAACTAATGAAAAACTGTTTTTT,CASSSKDGATNEKLFF
.,TRBV25-1,TRBJ2-3,.,TGTGCCAGCTTGGCCGGGGCTCCCGACACAGATACGCAGTATTTT,CASLAGAPDTDTQYF
.,TRBV2,TRBJ2-7,few,TGTGCCAGCAGCGAGGACACCGTCTACGAGCAGTACTTC,CASSEDTVYEQYF
TRBD1,TRBV6-6,TRBJ2-6,few,TGTGCCAGCAGAGACAGACTAACAGGGGCTGGGGCCAACGTCCTGACTTTC,CASRDRLTGAGANVLTF
.,TRBV20-1,TRBJ2-7,.,TGCAGTGCTAGACCCATTGGCGGGCTAGCGCCACCCTACGAGCAGTACTTC,CSARPIGGLAPPYEQYF
.,TRBV5-1,TRBJ1-1,few,TGCGCCAGCAGCTTGGCCCAGGGACCCCAAAGTGGAGCTTTCTTT,CASSLAQGPQSGAFF
.,TRBV5-6,TRBJ2-7,.,TGTGCCAGCAGCCGGGAAGAGAACTACGAGCAGTACTTC,CASSREENYEQYF
.,TRBV10-3,TRBJ1-1,.,TGTGCCACCAGAAACGGGCCAGGGTCCCGGGAAGCTTTCTTT,CATRNGPGSREAFF
.,TRBV6-1,TRBJ2-7,.,TGTGCCAGCAGATCCCCCGGGACACCGTACGAGCAGTACTTC,CASRSPGTPYEQYF
.,TRBV5-5,TRBJ2-3,few,TGTGCCAGCAGCCCACTGGGGGGCCTGGGCACAGATACGCAGTATTTT,CASSPLGGLGTDTQYF
.,TRBV12-3/TRBV12-4,TRBJ1-4,.,TGTGCCAGCAGCAGGTCCCTCGGGGGCGAAAAACTGTTTTTT,CASSRSLGGEKLFF